One sample yielded the 2 T cell receptor beta chains listed below, sequenced in a study of human T cells and chemical hapten exposure. Noted time point: patch test 1, 2 weeks after DPC sensitization. Treatment noted: therapeutic diphenylcyclopropenone sensitization with weekly scalp DPC. TCRdb reanalysed the RACE reads using MiXCR and keeps one entry per CDR3 protein. Among more than 65,000 distinct CDR3 sequences listed, about 9.3% were seen once. The material was whole blood, obtained in connection with sensitization to the hapten diphenylcyclopropenone (DPC). These receptors were taken from a woman between 45 and 60 years old with alopecia areata. Some clones in this sample may be carry-over from other donors' samples.

The chain joins TRBV7-6 to TRBJ2-2, with 9 nucleotides matching TRBD1. This CDR3 is built from 15 residues. CDR1 is SGHVS, CDR2 FNYEAQ, per germline. J lost 3 bases, V lost 3 bases, and 2 bases had no gene match. CDR3: CASSFNRGHTGELFF. The CDR3 DNA reads as TGTGCCAGCAGCTTTAACAGGGGGCACACCGGGGAGCTGTTTTTT.

This clonotype was detected only once. This may stem from a read error, because a much larger clone lies one nucleotide away. The rearrangement uses TRBV6-1 and TRBJ1-1; the D gene is possibly TRBD1 (6 bases). From germline, CDR1 is MNHNS and CDR2 SASEGT. This CDR3 region has 14 residues. The CDR3 region is CASNMDRVNTGAFF. CDR3 in DNA: TGTGCCAGCAACATGGACAGAGTGAACACTGGAGCTTTCTTT.